This is a list of T cell receptor beta chains from one sample in a study of T cell responses to AZD1222 COVID-19 vaccine. Assay: immunoSEQ multiplex PCR; the TCRdb copy retains only in-frame clones and omits some. The sample carries around 150,000 clones, about 89% recorded once. The material was peripheral blood, obtained 28 days after the second AZD1222 dose. The source is an adult who received the AZD1222 COVID-19 vaccine. Each CDR3 is given without its conserved first and last residue. Clone size appears in some rows only: once, few, many, or a class for an expanded clone.

v_gene: TRBV7-2
j_gene: TRBJ2-3
abundance: -
CDR3aa: ASSPKRGTGGRDTQY

v_gene: TRBV27
j_gene: TRBJ1-2
abundance: -
CDR3aa: ASSLGQGGNYGYT

v_gene: TRBV27
j_gene: TRBJ1-6
abundance: -
CDR3aa: ASSLIGYSPLH

v_gene: TRBV27
j_gene: TRBJ2-3
abundance: -
CDR3aa: ASSSRGGTDTQY

v_gene: TRBV5-1
j_gene: TRBJ1-1
abundance: -
CDR3aa: ASSLEAGGGAF

v_gene: TRBV18
j_gene: TRBJ2-7
abundance: -
CDR3aa: ASSLTSSGRSYEQY

v_gene: TRBV4-2
j_gene: TRBJ1-1
abundance: -
CDR3aa: ASSPLTGGTEAF

v_gene: TRBV5-3
j_gene: TRBJ2-1
abundance: -
CDR3aa: ARSKQGDEQF

v_gene: TRBV27
j_gene: TRBJ2-7
abundance: -
CDR3aa: ASGIAGVQGEQY

v_gene: TRBV6-6
j_gene: TRBJ2-7
abundance: -
CDR3aa: ASMGGQYEQY

v_gene: TRBV15
j_gene: TRBJ1-6
abundance: -
CDR3aa: ATSRGGDSPLH

v_gene: TRBV7-6
j_gene: TRBJ1-1
abundance: -
CDR3aa: ASSLGARRNTEAF

v_gene: TRBV7-2
j_gene: TRBJ2-5
abundance: -
CDR3aa: ASSLSVSGRRGRETQY

v_gene: TRBV28
j_gene: TRBJ1-5
abundance: -
CDR3aa: ASRVRSNQPQH

v_gene: TRBV5-8
j_gene: TRBJ2-7
abundance: -
CDR3aa: ASSPPTLTRSDEQY

v_gene: TRBV19
j_gene: TRBJ1-3
abundance: -
CDR3aa: ASRRDRGGNTIY

v_gene: TRBV19
j_gene: TRBJ1-2
abundance: -
CDR3aa: ASSIYGVMEVGYT

v_gene: TRBV27
j_gene: TRBJ1-6
abundance: -
CDR3aa: ASSSGTARSPLH

v_gene: TRBV21-1
j_gene: TRBJ2-2
abundance: once
CDR3aa: ASSKWSAGVPGELF

v_gene: TRBV11-3
j_gene: TRBJ2-2
abundance: -
CDR3aa: ASSAIPNTGELF

v_gene: TRBV24-1
j_gene: TRBJ1-1
abundance: -
CDR3aa: ATASHTEAF

v_gene: TRBV7-9
j_gene: TRBJ2-3
abundance: -
CDR3aa: ASSFGTSGGPSTDTQY

v_gene: TRBV19
j_gene: TRBJ1-1
abundance: -
CDR3aa: ASSRGEHTEAF

v_gene: TRBV27
j_gene: TRBJ1-1
abundance: -
CDR3aa: ASSWGDKNTEAF

v_gene: TRBV15
j_gene: TRBJ2-1
abundance: -
CDR3aa: ATSKSSGRGSYNEQF

v_gene: TRBV12-3/TRBV12-4
j_gene: TRBJ2-1
abundance: -
CDR3aa: ASSPTANEQF

v_gene: TRBV6-5
j_gene: TRBJ1-1
abundance: -
CDR3aa: ASIALNTEAF

v_gene: TRBV7-9
j_gene: TRBJ2-5
abundance: -
CDR3aa: AKGDGLAGQETQY

v_gene: TRBV19
j_gene: TRBJ2-7
abundance: -
CDR3aa: ASSKGAGTEYEQY

v_gene: TRBV20-1
j_gene: TRBJ2-3
abundance: -
CDR3aa: SASPGQGHTDTQY

v_gene: TRBV28
j_gene: TRBJ2-5
abundance: once
CDR3aa: ASSLVHPQETQY

v_gene: TRBV14
j_gene: TRBJ1-1
abundance: -
CDR3aa: ASSRVVNTEAF

v_gene: TRBV2
j_gene: TRBJ1-1
abundance: -
CDR3aa: ASRLEGGTEAF

v_gene: TRBV6-5
j_gene: TRBJ1-6
abundance: -
CDR3aa: ASNLGEYSPLH

v_gene: TRBV27
j_gene: TRBJ2-2
abundance: -
CDR3aa: ASTNLAVASNTGELF

v_gene: TRBV9
j_gene: TRBJ1-5
abundance: -
CDR3aa: ASSSSGASNQPQH

v_gene: TRBV7-2
j_gene: TRBJ1-5
abundance: -
CDR3aa: ASSPHGGGDNQPQH

v_gene: TRBV6-5
j_gene: TRBJ1-1
abundance: -
CDR3aa: ASTTSAGGNTEAF

v_gene: TRBV28
j_gene: TRBJ2-2
abundance: -
CDR3aa: ASSLLVGVNTGELF

v_gene: TRBV14
j_gene: TRBJ2-7
abundance: once
CDR3aa: ASSRLGRAYEQY

v_gene: TRBV6-6
j_gene: TRBJ2-3
abundance: -
CDR3aa: ASSPHGTSGGTDTQY

v_gene: TRBV5-6
j_gene: TRBJ1-1
abundance: -
CDR3aa: ASSLGGATGLNTEAF

v_gene: TRBV6-5
j_gene: TRBJ2-1
abundance: once
CDR3aa: ASSPLGGEGNEQF

v_gene: TRBV5-1
j_gene: TRBJ2-1
abundance: -
CDR3aa: ASSFGGLRTDNNEQF

v_gene: TRBV6-5
j_gene: TRBJ2-7
abundance: -
CDR3aa: ASGYRGAYEQY

v_gene: TRBV19
j_gene: TRBJ1-2
abundance: -
CDR3aa: ASSNVRSGTGALGHYGYT

v_gene: TRBV12-3/TRBV12-4
j_gene: TRBJ1-1
abundance: -
CDR3aa: ASSLVQPATF

v_gene: TRBV28
j_gene: TRBJ2-1
abundance: once
CDR3aa: ASSPGLAGVHEQF

v_gene: TRBV23-1
j_gene: TRBJ2-3
abundance: -
CDR3aa: ASSQGGLAGGTDTQY

v_gene: TRBV6-2/TRBV6-3
j_gene: TRBJ2-2
abundance: few
CDR3aa: ASSYGRAGTGELF

v_gene: TRBV15
j_gene: TRBJ2-5
abundance: once
CDR3aa: ATSRDTGGTAETQY

v_gene: TRBV3-1/TRBV3-2
j_gene: TRBJ1-1
abundance: -
CDR3aa: ASSQESRTEAF

v_gene: TRBV9
j_gene: TRBJ2-3
abundance: -
CDR3aa: ASSVIAGRTDTQY

v_gene: TRBV27
j_gene: TRBJ1-2
abundance: -
CDR3aa: ASTDRGGYGYT

v_gene: TRBV27
j_gene: TRBJ1-1
abundance: -
CDR3aa: ASSTYQGESEAF

v_gene: TRBV5-4
j_gene: TRBJ2-2
abundance: -
CDR3aa: ASSLVRGNTGELF

v_gene: TRBV5-1
j_gene: TRBJ2-3
abundance: -
CDR3aa: ASSFDGTSTDTQY

v_gene: TRBV12-5
j_gene: TRBJ1-3
abundance: -
CDR3aa: ASGPRTGNTIY

v_gene: TRBV7-8
j_gene: TRBJ1-2
abundance: -
CDR3aa: ASSPGRVYGYT

v_gene: TRBV27
j_gene: TRBJ1-1
abundance: -
CDR3aa: ASSLKGSTEAF